This T cell receptor (beta chain) was observed in a study of patients and donors after allogeneic stem cell transplantation. A single record per CDR3 protein comes from TCRdb applying MiXCR to the RT-PCR reads. The sample shows 900,000 to 1,000,000 distinct CDR3 sequences, around 17% of them seen only once. The germline V gene has CDR1 MNHNS and CDR2 SASEGT. The V and J ends lost 6 bases and 9 bases, in that order; junction bases with no gene match: 13. The CDR3 has 15 amino acids. Sample: blood, either unsorted or a sorted T cell fraction (not recorded which). This receptor was obtained from a human donor who was either an allogeneic HSCT recipient or a stem cell or donor lymphocyte infusion donor (not recorded which). It is not recorded whose cells these are; they may come from a transplant donor. J is TRBJ2-1 and V is TRBV6-1; TRBD2 aligns across 8 bases. The CDR3 DNA reads TGTGCCAGCAGAACCGGGGGGGCTATACACGGTGAGCAGTTCTTC. It translates to CASRTGGAIHGEQFF.